These T cell receptor beta chains were read from a single sample in a study of blood T cell repertoires in COVID-19. Only in-frame clones appear in the TCRdb table, and some are missing; sequencing was by immunoSEQ multiplex PCR. The data hold hundreds of thousands of clones, with 85% to 90% observed a single time. Sequenced: peripheral blood. These receptors were obtained from a woman in her seventies with COVID-19, enrolled during active disease. Both conserved end residues are part of each CDR3. D genes are given only for firm matches. Clone size is shown for a subset of rows, as once, few, many or a class of expanded clone.

TRBV3-1/TRBV3-2	-	TRBJ2-3	-	CASSPGATTDTQYF	TGTGCCAGCAGCCCGGGAGCGACCACAGATACGCAGTATTTT
TRBV4-3	-	TRBJ2-1	-	CASSQDLGGPLVYNEQFF	TGCGCCAGCAGCCAAGATTTGGGGGGACCCCTCGTTTACAATGAGCAGTTCTTC
TRBV3-1/TRBV3-2	-	TRBJ1-1	-	CASSPRWGGDLAFF	TGTGCCAGCAGCCCTAGATGGGGGGGTGACCTGGCTTTCTTT
TRBV28	TRBD1	TRBJ1-1	-	CASTRTGGRFTEAFF	TGTGCCAGCACTCGGACAGGGGGCAGGTTCACTGAAGCTTTCTTT
TRBV5-6	-	TRBJ1-1	-	CASSPTEMRNTEAFF	TGTGCCAGCAGCCCGACAGAGATGAGGAACACTGAAGCTTTCTTT
TRBV5-1	TRBD1	TRBJ1-1	-	CASSADRANTEAFF	TGCGCCAGCAGCGCTGACAGGGCGAACACTGAAGCTTTCTTT
TRBV4-1	-	TRBJ2-7	-	CASSQDPSSGMDF	TGCGCCAGCAGCCAAGATCCTTCCTCGGGGATGGACTTC
TRBV23-1	-	TRBJ2-4	-	CASSVKGGQAKNIQYF	TGCGCCAGCAGTGTAAAGGGGGGGCAGGCCAAAAACATTCAGTACTTC
TRBV29-1	-	TRBJ1-1	-	CSVEGRVEAFF	TGCAGCGTTGAAGGCAGGGTTGAAGCTTTCTTT
TRBV27	-	TRBJ2-6	-	CASSFRGGANVLTF	TGTGCCAGCAGTTTCCGAGGAGGGGCCAACGTCCTGACTTTC
TRBV5-1	-	TRBJ1-1	-	CASSEGGDTEAFF	TGCGCCAGCAGTGAGGGAGGAGACACTGAAGCTTTCTTT
TRBV6-5	TRBD1	TRBJ1-2	-	CASGSRGQASDYTF	TGTGCCAGCGGCTCTCGTGGACAGGCTAGTGACTACACCTTC
TRBV18	TRBD1	TRBJ1-3	-	CASSLTGTAGNTIYF	TGTGCCAGCTCACTCACTGGGACAGCAGGAAACACCATATATTTT
TRBV7-9	-	TRBJ1-2	many	CASSRGKLSYGYTF	TGTGCCAGCAGCCGGGGGAAACTCTCGTATGGCTACACCTTC
TRBV6-7	-	TRBJ2-2	-	CEVGGSGSNTGELFF	TGTGAGGTCGGCGGGTCGGGGTCGAACACCGGGGAGCTGTTTTTT
TRBV5-1	TRBD2	TRBJ2-3	-	CASSLSRTSTDTQYF	TGCGCCAGCAGCTTGTCCAGGACTAGTACGGATACGCAGTATTTT
TRBV5-5	-	TRBJ1-6	once	CASSFTRGEGSPLHF	TGTGCCAGCAGCTTCACGAGAGGGGAGGGGTCACCCCTCCACTTT
TRBV4-2	-	TRBJ2-3	-	CASSQAAGSRDTQYF	TGTGCCAGCAGCCAAGCGGCAGGTAGTAGGGATACGCAGTATTTT